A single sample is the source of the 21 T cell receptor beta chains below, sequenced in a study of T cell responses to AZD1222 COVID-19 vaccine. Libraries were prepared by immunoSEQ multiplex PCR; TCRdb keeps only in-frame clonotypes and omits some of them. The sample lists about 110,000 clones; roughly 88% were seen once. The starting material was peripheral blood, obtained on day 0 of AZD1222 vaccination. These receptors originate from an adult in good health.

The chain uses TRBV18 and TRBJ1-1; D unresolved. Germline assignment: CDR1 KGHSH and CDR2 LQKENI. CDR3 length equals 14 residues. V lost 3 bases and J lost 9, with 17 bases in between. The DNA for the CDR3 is TGTGCCAGCTCACCCCTTGACGGAGACTCCCAAGCTTTCTTT. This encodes CASSPLDGDSQAFF. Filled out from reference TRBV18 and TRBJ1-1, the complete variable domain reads NAGVMQNPRHLVRRRGQEARLRCSPMKGHSHVYWYRQLPEEGLKFMVYLQKENIIDESGMPKERFSAEFPKEGPSILRIQQVVRGDSAAYFCASSPLDGDSQAFFGQGTRLTVV.

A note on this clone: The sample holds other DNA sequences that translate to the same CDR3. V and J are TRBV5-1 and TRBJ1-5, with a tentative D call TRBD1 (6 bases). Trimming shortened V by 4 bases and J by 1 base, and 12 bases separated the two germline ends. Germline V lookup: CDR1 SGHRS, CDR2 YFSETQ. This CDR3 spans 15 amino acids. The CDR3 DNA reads TGCGCCAGCAGCCTCCAAGGGGGAAGCAATCAGCCCCAGCATTTT. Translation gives CASSLQGGSNQPQHF.

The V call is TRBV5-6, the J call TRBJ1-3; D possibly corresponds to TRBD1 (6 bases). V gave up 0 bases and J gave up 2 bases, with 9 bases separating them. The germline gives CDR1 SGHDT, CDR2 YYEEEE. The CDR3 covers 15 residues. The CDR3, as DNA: TGTGCCAGCAGCTTGGCCGCAGGGGCTGGAAACACCATATATTTT. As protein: CASSLAAGAGNTIYF. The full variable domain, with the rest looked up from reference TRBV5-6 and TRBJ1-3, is DAGVTQSPTHLIKTRGQQVTLRCSPKSGHDTVSWYQQALGQGPQFIFQYYEEEERQRGNFPDRFSGHQFPNYSSELNVNALLLGDSALYLCASSLAAGAGNTIYFGEGSWLTVV.

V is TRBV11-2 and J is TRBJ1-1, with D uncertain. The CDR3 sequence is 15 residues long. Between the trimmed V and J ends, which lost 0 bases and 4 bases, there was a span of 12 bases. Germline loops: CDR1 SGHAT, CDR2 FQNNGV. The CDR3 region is CASSLDPGLGTEAFF. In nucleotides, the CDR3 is TGTGCCAGCAGCTTAGACCCAGGTCTAGGCACTGAAGCTTTCTTT.

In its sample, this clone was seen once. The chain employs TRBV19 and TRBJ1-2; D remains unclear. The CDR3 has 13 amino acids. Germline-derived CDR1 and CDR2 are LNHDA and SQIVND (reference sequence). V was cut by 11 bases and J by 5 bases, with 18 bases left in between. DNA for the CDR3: TGTGCCGCTTCCCCGCGCGATCATTATGGCTACACCTTC. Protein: CAASPRDHYGYTF. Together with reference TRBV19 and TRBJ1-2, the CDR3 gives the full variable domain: DGGITQSPKYLFRKEGQNVTLSCEQNLNHDAMYWYRQDPGQGLRLIYYSQIVNDFQKGDIAEGYSVSREKKESFPLTVTSAQKNPTAFYLCAASPRDHYGYTFGSGTRLTVV.

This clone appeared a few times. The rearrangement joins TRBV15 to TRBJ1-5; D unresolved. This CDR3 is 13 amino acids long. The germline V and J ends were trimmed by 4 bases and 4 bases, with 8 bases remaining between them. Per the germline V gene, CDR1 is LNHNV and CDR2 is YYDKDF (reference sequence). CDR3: CATSMAGNQPQHF. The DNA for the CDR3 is TGTGCCACCAGCATGGCTGGGAATCAGCCCCAGCATTTT.

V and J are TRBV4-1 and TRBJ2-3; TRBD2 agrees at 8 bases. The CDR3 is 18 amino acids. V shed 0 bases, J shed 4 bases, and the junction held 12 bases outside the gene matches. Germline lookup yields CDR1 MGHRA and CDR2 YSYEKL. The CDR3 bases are TGCGCCAGCAGCCAAGAACCTCAACTAGCGGTAATGTCAGATACGCAGTATTTT. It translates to CASSQEPQLAVMSDTQYF.

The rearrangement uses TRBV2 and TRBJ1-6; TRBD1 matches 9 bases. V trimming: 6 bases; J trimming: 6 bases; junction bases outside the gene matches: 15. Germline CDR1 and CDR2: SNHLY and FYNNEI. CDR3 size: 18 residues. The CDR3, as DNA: TGTGCCAGCAGCCCCTTACTTTCCGGGACAGGGATTAATTCACCCCTCCACTTT. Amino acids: CASSPLLSGTGINSPLHF.

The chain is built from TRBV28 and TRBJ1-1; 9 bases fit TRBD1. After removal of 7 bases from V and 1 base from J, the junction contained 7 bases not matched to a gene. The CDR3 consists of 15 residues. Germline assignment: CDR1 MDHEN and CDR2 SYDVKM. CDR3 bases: TGTGCCAGCACCACAGGGGGCTCGACGAACACTGAAGCTTTCTTT. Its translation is CASTTGGSTNTEAFF.

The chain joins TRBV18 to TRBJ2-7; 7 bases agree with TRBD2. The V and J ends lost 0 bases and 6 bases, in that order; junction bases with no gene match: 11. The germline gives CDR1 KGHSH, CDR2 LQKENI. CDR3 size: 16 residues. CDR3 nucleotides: TGTGCCAGCTCACCACCAAAACTAGCGCCGCCGGGCGAGCAGTACTTC. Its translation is CASSPPKLAPPGEQYF.

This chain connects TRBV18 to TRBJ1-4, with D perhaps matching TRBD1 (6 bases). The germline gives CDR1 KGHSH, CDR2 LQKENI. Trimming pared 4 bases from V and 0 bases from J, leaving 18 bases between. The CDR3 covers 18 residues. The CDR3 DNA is TGTGCCAGCTCACGGCAGACAGGCAGGACGGCAACTAATGAAAAACTGTTTTTT. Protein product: CASSRQTGRTATNEKLFF.

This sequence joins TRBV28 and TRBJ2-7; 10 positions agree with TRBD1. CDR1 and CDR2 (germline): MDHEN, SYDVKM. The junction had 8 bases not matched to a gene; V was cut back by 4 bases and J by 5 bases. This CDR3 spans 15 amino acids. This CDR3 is CASSSPGQGNHEQYF. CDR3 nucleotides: TGTGCCAGCAGTTCGCCGGGACAGGGGAATCACGAGCAGTACTTC.

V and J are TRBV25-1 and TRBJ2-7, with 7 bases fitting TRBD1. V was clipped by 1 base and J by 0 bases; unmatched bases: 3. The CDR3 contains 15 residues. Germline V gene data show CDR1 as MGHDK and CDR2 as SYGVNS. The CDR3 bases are TGTGCCAGCAGTGAATTGGGACAGAGCTCCTACGAGCAGTACTTC. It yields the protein CASSELGQSSYEQYF.

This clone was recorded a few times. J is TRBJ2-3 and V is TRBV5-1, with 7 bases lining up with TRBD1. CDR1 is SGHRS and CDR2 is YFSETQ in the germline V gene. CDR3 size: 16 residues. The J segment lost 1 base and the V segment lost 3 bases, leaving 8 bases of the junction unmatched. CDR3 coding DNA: TGCGCCAGCAGCTGGTCGGTTGGGACAGGCACAGATACGCAGTATTTT. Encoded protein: CASSWSVGTGTDTQYF.

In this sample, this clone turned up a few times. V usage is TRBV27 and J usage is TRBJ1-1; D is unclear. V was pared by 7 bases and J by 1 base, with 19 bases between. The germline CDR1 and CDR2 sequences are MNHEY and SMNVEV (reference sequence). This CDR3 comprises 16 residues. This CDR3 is CASTRRYQAGNTEAFF. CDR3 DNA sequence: TGTGCCAGCACCCGGCGATATCAGGCCGGGAACACTGAAGCTTTCTTT.

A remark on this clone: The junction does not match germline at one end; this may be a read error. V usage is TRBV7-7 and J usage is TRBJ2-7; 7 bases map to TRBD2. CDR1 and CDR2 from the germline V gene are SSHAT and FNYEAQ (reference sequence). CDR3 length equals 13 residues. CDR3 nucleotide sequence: TGTGCTAGCAGCCCCGGGGGGACGGGCGAGCAGTACTTC. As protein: CASSPGGTGEQYF.

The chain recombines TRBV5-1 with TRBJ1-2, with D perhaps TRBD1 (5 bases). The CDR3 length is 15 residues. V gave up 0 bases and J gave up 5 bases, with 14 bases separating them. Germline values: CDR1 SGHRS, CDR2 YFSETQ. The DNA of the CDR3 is TGCGCCAGCAGCTTGGAGTATACCGGGGGATATGGCTACACCTTC. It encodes CASSLEYTGGYGYTF.

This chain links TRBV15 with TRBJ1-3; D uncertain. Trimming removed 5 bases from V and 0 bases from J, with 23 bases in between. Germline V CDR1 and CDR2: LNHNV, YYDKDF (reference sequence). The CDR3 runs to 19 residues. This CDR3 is CATSVVLSLGEDSGNTIYF. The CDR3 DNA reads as TGTGCCACCAGCGTAGTGCTGAGCCTAGGTGAGGACTCTGGAAACACCATATATTTT.

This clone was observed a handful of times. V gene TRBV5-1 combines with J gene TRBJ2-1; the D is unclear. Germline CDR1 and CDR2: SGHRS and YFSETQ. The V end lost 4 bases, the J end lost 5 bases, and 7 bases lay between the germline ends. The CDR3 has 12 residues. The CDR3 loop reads CASSVQDNEQFF. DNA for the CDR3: TGCGCCAGCAGCGTCCAGGACAATGAGCAGTTCTTC.

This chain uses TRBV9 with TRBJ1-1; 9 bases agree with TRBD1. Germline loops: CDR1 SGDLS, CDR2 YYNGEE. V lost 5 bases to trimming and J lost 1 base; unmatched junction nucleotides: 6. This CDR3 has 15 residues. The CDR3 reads CASRGEQGANTEAFF. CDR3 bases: TGTGCCAGCAGGGGAGAACAGGGGGCGAACACTGAAGCTTTCTTT.

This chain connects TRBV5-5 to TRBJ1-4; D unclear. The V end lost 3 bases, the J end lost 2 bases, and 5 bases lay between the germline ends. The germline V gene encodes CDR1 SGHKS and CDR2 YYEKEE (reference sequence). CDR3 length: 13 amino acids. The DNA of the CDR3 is TGTGCCAGCAGCTCCTCCACTAATGAAAAACTGTTTTTT. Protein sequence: CASSSSTNEKLFF.